These 22 T cell receptor beta chains were all obtained from the same sample, sequenced in a study of early stage breast cancer tumors. TCRdb keeps only in-frame clones here, not all; method: immunoSEQ multiplex PCR. The sample includes fewer than 70,000 clones, approximately 84% of them seen just once. Sequences were obtained from blood. Source of these receptors: a person in their forties with breast cancer.

This rearrangement joins TRBV6-1 to TRBJ2-1; TRBD1 or TRBD2 may be the D gene (5 bases each). Germline V gene data show CDR1 as MNHNS and CDR2 as SASEGT. The CDR3 contains 15 residues. Between the trimmed V and J ends, which lost 6 bases and 0 bases, there was a span of 12 bases. The CDR3 region has the DNA TGTGCCAGCAGCTGGGACGGTTCCTCCTACAATGAGCAGTTCTTC. This encodes CASSWDGSSYNEQFF.

This clone occurred a few times. The genes are TRBV9 and TRBJ1-1, with a tentative D call TRBD1 (5 bases). V gave up 4 bases and J gave up 1 base, with 8 bases separating them. This CDR3 has 13 residues. Germline V CDR1 and CDR2: SGDLS, YYNGEE. In DNA form, the CDR3 reads TGTGCCAGCAGCTGGGGCAGGAACACTGAAGCTTTCTTT. Translating it yields CASSWGRNTEAFF.

V and J are TRBV5-8 and TRBJ2-7; TRBD1 might be the D (6 bases). Germline-derived CDR1 and CDR2 are SGHTS and YDEGEE. The CDR3 is 14 residues long. V gave up 6 bases and J gave up 3 bases, with 16 bases separating them. The CDR3 nucleotides are TGTGCCAGCACCCAGGGGAGTGTCGTCTACGAGCAGTACTTC. The encoded protein is CASTQGSVVYEQYF.

This chain uses TRBV29-1 with TRBJ1-3, with D possibly being TRBD1 (5 bases). The V gene lost 5 bases and the J gene lost 2 bases, with 13 bases spanning the gap. The CDR3 is made up of 14 amino acids. Germline-derived CDR1 and CDR2 are SQVTM and ANQGSEA. The CDR3 sequence: CSVRPGSTGNTIYF. The CDR3 DNA follows: TGCAGCGTTAGACCAGGGAGTACTGGAAACACCATATATTTT.

V and J are TRBV6-1 and TRBJ1-5, with D unclear. The ends were cut back, 7 bases at V and 5 bases at J, with 12 bases in the middle. The CDR3 spans 13 residues. Germline loops: CDR1 MNHNS, CDR2 SASEGT. The CDR3 region has the DNA TGTGCCAGCACGCTTGAAGATTATCAGCCCCAGCATTTT. It specifies CASTLEDYQPQHF.

This chain joins TRBV19 and TRBJ1-4; a weak D match, TRBD1 (6 bases). Trimming stripped 4 bases from V and 3 bases from J, with 12 bases between. The CDR3 has 15 amino acids. CDR1 and CDR2 from the germline V gene are LNHDA and SQIVND (reference sequence). The CDR3 sequence: CASSRQGTANEKLFF. As DNA, the CDR3 is TGTGCCAGTAGTAGGCAGGGGACTGCTAATGAAAAACTGTTTTTT.

CDR3 coding DNA: TGTGCCAGCAGCTTAGCCCAGAGATATAGCAATCAGCCCCAGCATTTT. This translates into CASSLAQRYSNQPQHF. The rearrangement joins TRBV7-8 to TRBJ1-5; D is ambiguous. This CDR3 comprises 16 residues. In germline, CDR1 is SGHVS, CDR2 FQNEAQ. With 0 bases removed from V and 0 bases from J, the gap between germline ends came to 9 bases.

This clone was seen once. V gene TRBV7-9 combines with J gene TRBJ1-1; 7 bases agree with TRBD1. CDR1 and CDR2 from the germline V gene are SEHNR and FQNEAQ (reference sequence). CDR3 size: 13 residues. V was clipped by 6 bases and J by 1 base; unmatched bases: 2. In DNA, the CDR3 is TGTGCCAGCAGGTGGACAGGGAACACTGAAGCTTTCTTT. This encodes CASRWTGNTEAFF. Supplemented by reference TRBV7-9 and TRBJ1-1, the full variable domain reads DTGVSQNPRHKITKRGQNVTFRCDPISEHNRLYWYRQTLGQGPEFLTYFQNEAQLEKSRLLSDRFSAERPKGSFSTLEIQRTEQGDSAMYLCASRWTGNTEAFFGQGTRLTVV.

This clone appeared a few times. V gene TRBV6-5 combines with J gene TRBJ1-5; D not resolved. V was clipped by 2 bases and J by 1 base, with 3 bases between them. CDR1 is MNHEY, CDR2 SVGAGI, per germline. The length of the CDR3 is 13 residues. This CDR3 is CASSYNSNQPQHF. DNA for the CDR3: TGTGCCAGCAGTTACAACAGCAATCAGCCCCAGCATTTT.

The chain uses TRBV6-4 and TRBJ2-2, with D maybe TRBD1 (5 bases). The ends were cut back, 5 bases at V and 7 bases at J, with 14 bases in the middle. CDR3 length: 14 amino acids. CDR1 is MRHNA and CDR2 is SNTAGT in the germline V gene. The DNA for the CDR3 is TGTGCCAGCAGTATCGACTCAAGGGGCGGGGAGCTGTTTTTT. It translates to CASSIDSRGGELFF.

The genes are TRBV5-1 and TRBJ1-1; perhaps TRBD1 as D (5 bases). Per the germline V gene, CDR1 is SGHRS and CDR2 is YFSETQ. This CDR3 spans 14 amino acids. V was shortened by 4 bases and J by 5 bases, with 15 bases between the two germline ends. CDR3 sequence (DNA): TGCGCCAGCAGCATGGGACGTTACGGGACTGAAGCTTTCTTT. This encodes CASSMGRYGTEAFF.

The rearrangement joins TRBV11-2 to TRBJ2-7; TRBD2 matches 14 bases. The CDR3 length is 15 residues. Losses at the gene ends were 5 bases for V and 4 bases for J; bases not matched to a gene: 4. Germline V gives CDR1 SGHAT, CDR2 FQNNGV. CDR3 sequence: CASSPGTSGRYEQYF. The CDR3 bases are TGTGCCAGCAGCCCAGGGACTAGCGGGAGATACGAGCAGTACTTC.

The J gene is TRBJ2-5, the V gene TRBV10-3; D might be TRBD1 or TRBD2, each matching 5 bases. CDR1 is ENHRY, CDR2 SYGVKD, per germline. V was trimmed by 6 bases and J by 2 bases, leaving 13 bases between them. The CDR3 is 14 residues long. CDR3 residues: CAIRAGAQQETQYF. The CDR3 DNA follows: TGTGCCATCAGAGCCGGGGCGCAACAAGAGACCCAGTACTTC.

This clone has just a few counts. This CDR3 is CATKRGLAGGSSYNEQFF. In DNA, the CDR3 is TGTGCCACCAAAAGGGGACTAGCGGGAGGTAGCTCCTACAATGAGCAGTTCTTC. V is TRBV14 and J is TRBJ2-1; 15 bases map to TRBD2. The germline gives CDR1 SGHDN, CDR2 FVKESK. With V trimmed by 10 bases and J by 0 bases, 10 bases remained unmatched. This CDR3 contains 18 residues.

The rearrangement links TRBV12-5 to TRBJ1-1; 7 bases align to TRBD1. This CDR3 comprises 17 residues. J was trimmed by 4 bases and V by 5 bases; bases with no gene match: 16. CDR1 and CDR2 (germline): LGHNT, FRNRAP. The CDR3 nucleotides read TGTGCTAGTGGTAATCAGGGGGATTCGGGTCTATGCACTGAAGCTTTCTTT. This encodes CASGNQGDSGLCTEAFF.

In its sample, this clone was seen once. The chain combines TRBV19 with TRBJ1-2; TRBD1 aligns across 8 bases. The germline gives CDR1 LNHDA, CDR2 SQIVND (reference sequence). This CDR3 contains 15 residues. V lost 3 bases, J lost 7 bases, and 10 bases stayed unmatched. CDR3 nucleotides: TGTGCCAGTAGTATTTGGGACAGGTCGGATTCTGGCTACACCTTC. Its protein is CASSIWDRSDSGYTF.

V is TRBV7-8 and J is TRBJ2-5, with TRBD2 as a possible D gene (7 bases). Germline loops: CDR1 SGHVS, CDR2 FQNEAQ. Trimming removed 8 bases at V and 5 bases at J, with 27 bases between. The CDR3 totals 17 residues. The CDR3 region is CASSPGAGEFARETQYF. CDR3 nucleotide sequence: TGTGCCAGCTCCCCAGGGGCGGGAGAGTTTGCCCGGGAGACCCAGTACTTC.

This clone was seen a few times. This chain links TRBV12-2 with TRBJ1-4. TRBV12-2 is tagged as a pseudogene. CDR3 length equals 13 residues. The CDR3 is CASRLMGDEKLFF. The CDR3 bases are TGTGCAAGTCGCTTGATGGGAGATGAAAAACTGTTTTTT.

The rearrangement uses TRBV2 and TRBJ2-1; D is unresolved. The length of the CDR3 is 11 residues. Trimming removed 5 bases from V and 6 bases from J, with 5 bases in between. Germline V CDR1 and CDR2: SNHLY, FYNNEI. The CDR3 loop reads CASSTSNEQFF. DNA for the CDR3: TGTGCCAGCAGTACAAGCAATGAGCAGTTCTTC.

The chain recombines TRBV11-2 with TRBJ2-2, with D perhaps assigned TRBD1 or TRBD2 (5 bases each). The germline V and J ends were trimmed by 5 bases and 1 base, with 11 bases remaining between them. This CDR3 is 15 amino acids long. Germline loops: CDR1 SGHAT, CDR2 FQNNGV. CDR3 amino acids: CASSRGRMNTGELFF. CDR3 nucleotides: TGTGCCAGCAGCCGGGGACGGATGAACACCGGGGAGCTGTTTTTT.

The gene calls are TRBV4-2 and TRBJ2-4; 11 bases are shared with TRBD2. This CDR3 has 16 amino acids. With V trimmed by 1 base and J by 6 bases, 5 bases remained unmatched. The germline gives CDR1 LGHNA, CDR2 YNFKEQ. Here the CDR3 DNA reads TGTGCCAGCAGCCAAGTGTTCACTAGCGGGAGAAACATTCAGTACTTC. It translates to CASSQVFTSGRNIQYF.

The CDR3 bases are TGTGCCAGCAGCAGGGTACGCAGGGGCAATGAGCAGTTCTTC. It translates to CASSRVRRGNEQFF. This chain uses TRBV6-5 with TRBJ2-1; TRBD1 might be the D (6 bases). Germline assignment: CDR1 MNHEY and CDR2 SVGAGI. Trimming removed 6 bases from V and 6 bases from J, with 15 bases in between. The length of the CDR3 is 14 residues.